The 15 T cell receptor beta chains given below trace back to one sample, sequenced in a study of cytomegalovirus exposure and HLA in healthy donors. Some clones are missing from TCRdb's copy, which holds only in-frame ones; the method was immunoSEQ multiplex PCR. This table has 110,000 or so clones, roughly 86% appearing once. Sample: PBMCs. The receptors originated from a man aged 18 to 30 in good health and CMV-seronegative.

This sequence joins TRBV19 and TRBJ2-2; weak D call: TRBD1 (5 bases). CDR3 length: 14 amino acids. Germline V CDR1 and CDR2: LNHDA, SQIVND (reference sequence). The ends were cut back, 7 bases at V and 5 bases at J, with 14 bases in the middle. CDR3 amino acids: CASNQGLRTGELFF. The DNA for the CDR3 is TGTGCCAGTAATCAGGGCCTGAGAACCGGGGAGCTGTTTTTT.

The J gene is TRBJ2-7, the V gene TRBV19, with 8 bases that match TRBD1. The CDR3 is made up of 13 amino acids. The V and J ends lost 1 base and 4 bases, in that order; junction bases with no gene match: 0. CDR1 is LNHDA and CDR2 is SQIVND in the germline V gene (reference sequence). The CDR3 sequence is CASSIGTGYEQYF. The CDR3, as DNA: TGTGCCAGTAGTATAGGGACAGGGTACGAGCAGTACTTC.

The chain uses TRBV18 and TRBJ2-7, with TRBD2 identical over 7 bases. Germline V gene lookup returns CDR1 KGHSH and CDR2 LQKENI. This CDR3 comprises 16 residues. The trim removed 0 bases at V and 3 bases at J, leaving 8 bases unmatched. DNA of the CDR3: TGTGCCAGCTCACCACCGGGGGGGAGAGTTCTCTACGAGCAGTACTTC. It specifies CASSPPGGRVLYEQYF. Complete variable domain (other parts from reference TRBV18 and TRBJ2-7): NAGVMQNPRHLVRRRGQEARLRCSPMKGHSHVYWYRQLPEEGLKFMVYLQKENIIDESGMPKERFSAEFPKEGPSILRIQQVVRGDSAAYFCASSPPGGRVLYEQYFGPGTRLTVT.

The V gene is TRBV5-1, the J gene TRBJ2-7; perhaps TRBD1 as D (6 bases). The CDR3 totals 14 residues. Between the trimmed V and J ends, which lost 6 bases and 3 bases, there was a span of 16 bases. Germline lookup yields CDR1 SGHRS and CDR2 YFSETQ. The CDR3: CASNRDTLVYEQYF. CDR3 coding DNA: TGCGCCAGCAACCGGGACACATTAGTCTACGAGCAGTACTTC.

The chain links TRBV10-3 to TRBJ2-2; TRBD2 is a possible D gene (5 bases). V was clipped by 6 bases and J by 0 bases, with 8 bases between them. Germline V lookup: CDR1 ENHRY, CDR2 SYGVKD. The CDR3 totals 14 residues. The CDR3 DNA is TGTGCCATCAGGATGGACTCGAACACCGGGGAGCTGTTTTTT. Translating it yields CAIRMDSNTGELFF.

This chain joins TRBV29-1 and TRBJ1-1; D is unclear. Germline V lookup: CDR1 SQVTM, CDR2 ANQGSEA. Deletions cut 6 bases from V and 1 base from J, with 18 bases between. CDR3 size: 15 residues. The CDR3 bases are TGCAGCGTCATAAGAAGTACGACAAAGAACACTGAAGCTTTCTTT. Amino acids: CSVIRSTTKNTEAFF. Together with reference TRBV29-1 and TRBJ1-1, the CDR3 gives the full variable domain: SAVISQKPSRDICQRGTSLTIQCQVDSQVTMMFWYRQQPGQSLTLIATANQGSEATYESGFVIDKFPISRPNLTFSTLTVSNMSPEDSSIYLCSVIRSTTKNTEAFFGQGTRLTVV.

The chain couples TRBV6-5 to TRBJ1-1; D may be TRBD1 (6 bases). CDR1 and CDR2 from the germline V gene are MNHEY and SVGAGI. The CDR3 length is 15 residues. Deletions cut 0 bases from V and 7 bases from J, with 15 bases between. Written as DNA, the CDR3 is TGTGCCAGCAGTTACTCGGGGACACCGGTTAATGAAGCTTTCTTT. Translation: CASSYSGTPVNEAFF.

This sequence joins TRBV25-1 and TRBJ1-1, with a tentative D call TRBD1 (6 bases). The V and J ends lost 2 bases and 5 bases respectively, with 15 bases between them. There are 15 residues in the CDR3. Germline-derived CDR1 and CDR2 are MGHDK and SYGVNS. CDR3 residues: CASSESTGIQTEAFF. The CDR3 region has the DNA TGTGCCAGCAGTGAAAGTACAGGGATTCAAACTGAAGCTTTCTTT.

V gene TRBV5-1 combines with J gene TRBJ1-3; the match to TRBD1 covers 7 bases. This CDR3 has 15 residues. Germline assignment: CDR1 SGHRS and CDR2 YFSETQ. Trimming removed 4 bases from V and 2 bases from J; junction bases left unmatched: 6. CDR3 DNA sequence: TGCGCCAGCAGCGAAAAAACAGGGGCTGGAAACACCATATATTTT. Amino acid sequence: CASSEKTGAGNTIYF. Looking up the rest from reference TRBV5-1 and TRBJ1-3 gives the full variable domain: KAGVTQTPRYLIKTRGQQVTLSCSPISGHRSVSWYQQTPGQGLQFLFEYFSETQRNKGNFPGRFSGRQFSNSRSEMNVSTLELGDSALYLCASSEKTGAGNTIYFGEGSWLTVV.

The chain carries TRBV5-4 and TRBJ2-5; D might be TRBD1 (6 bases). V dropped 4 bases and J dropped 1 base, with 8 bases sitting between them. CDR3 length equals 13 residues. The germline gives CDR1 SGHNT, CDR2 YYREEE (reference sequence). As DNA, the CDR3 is TGTGCCAGCAGCAGACAGGCCCAAGAGACCCAGTACTTC. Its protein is CASSRQAQETQYF.

The CDR3 reads CASSVGGVLGYEQYF. The CDR3 nucleotides read TGTGCCAGCAGTGTCGGGGGAGTACTCGGATACGAGCAGTACTTC. This rearrangement joins TRBV2 to TRBJ2-7; D might be TRBD2 (6 bases). The V gene's germline CDR1 is SNHLY and CDR2 FYNNEI. The length of the CDR3 is 15 residues. Trimming took 4 bases from V and 4 from J, leaving 17 bases between them.

CDR3: CASSPPMGQGRTEAFF. CDR3 DNA: TGTGCCAGCTCACCTCCCATGGGACAGGGAAGAACTGAAGCTTTCTTT. The J gene is TRBJ1-1, the V gene TRBV18, with 9 bases that match TRBD1. The germline CDR1 and CDR2 sequences are KGHSH and LQKENI. The CDR3 is 16 amino acids. J was trimmed by 5 bases and V by 3 bases; bases with no gene match: 10.

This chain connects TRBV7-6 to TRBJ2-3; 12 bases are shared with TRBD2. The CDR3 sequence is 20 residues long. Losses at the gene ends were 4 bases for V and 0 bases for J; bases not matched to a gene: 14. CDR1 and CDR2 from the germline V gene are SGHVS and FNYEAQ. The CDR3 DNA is TGTGCCAGCAGCTGGACCCTAGCGGGAGGGCCCTCTGGTAGCACAGATACGCAGTATTTT. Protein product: CASSWTLAGGPSGSTDTQYF.

The CDR3 here is CSGGLAGVGEQFF. The CDR3 DNA follows: TGCAGCGGGGGACTAGCGGGAGTTGGTGAGCAGTTCTTC. The chain recombines TRBV29-1 with TRBJ2-1; 14 bases fit TRBD2. This CDR3 region has 13 residues. The V gene end was trimmed by 7 bases and the J gene end by 9 bases; junction bases not matched to a gene: 5. Germline loops: CDR1 SQVTM, CDR2 ANQGSEA.

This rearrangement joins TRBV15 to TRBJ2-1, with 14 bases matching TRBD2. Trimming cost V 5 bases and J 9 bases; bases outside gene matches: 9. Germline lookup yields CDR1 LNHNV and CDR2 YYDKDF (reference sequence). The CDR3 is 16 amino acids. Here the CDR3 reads CATSQGLAGVYTEQFF. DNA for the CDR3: TGTGCCACCAGCCAGGGACTAGCGGGAGTATATACTGAGCAGTTCTTC.